The 30 T cell receptor beta chains below come from one sample, sequenced in a study of T cells in Graves' hyperthyroidism and ophthalmopathy. The TCR beta CDR3 regions underwent amplification using RNA transcripts as the source. HTBI primers drove first-round RT-PCR of the TCR CDR3. MiXCR, applied by TCRdb to the multiplex PCR reads, yields one record per CDR3 protein. In the table there are approximately 400,000 distinct CDR3 sequences, 15% to 18% of which are singletons. Sequenced input: blood. These receptors were collected from a woman aged 18-29 years with Graves' hyperthyroidism.

This clonotype was seen more than once but under ten times. The chain has TRBV5-4 and TRBJ2-2; a possible D gene is TRBD2 (5 bases). From germline, CDR1 is SGHNT and CDR2 YYREEE (reference sequence). V was shortened by 1 base and J by 3 bases, with 16 bases between the two germline ends. CDR3 length equals 17 residues. The CDR3 region has the DNA TGTGCCAGCAGCTTGCCCGGATCCGGGATCCACACCGGGGAGCTGTTTTTT. Encoded protein: CASSLPGSGIHTGELFF.

This clonotype has ten or more counts. The chain uses TRBV20-1 and TRBJ1-1; D not resolved. The CDR3 has 18 amino acids. The germline V and J ends were trimmed by 4 bases and 0 bases, with 24 bases remaining between them. In germline, CDR1 is DFQATT, CDR2 SNEGSKA (reference sequence). Here the CDR3 reads CSAMGNFGRLNLNTEAFF. CDR3 sequence (DNA): TGCAGTGCTATGGGCAACTTTGGTAGACTTAACTTGAACACTGAAGCTTTCTTT.

There are many counts of this clonotype. The chain recombines TRBV2 with TRBJ2-3; 8 bases are shared with TRBD1. The V and J ends lost 11 bases and 1 base, in that order; junction bases with no gene match: 5. Germline values: CDR1 SNHLY, CDR2 FYNNEI. The CDR3 extends over 13 amino acids. This CDR3 is CAGKGQGTDTQYF. Here the CDR3 DNA reads TGTGCCGGCAAGGGACAGGGCACAGATACGCAGTATTTT.

This clonotype was counted a few times. The gene calls are TRBV5-6 and TRBJ2-1; D is unclear. Germline V lookup: CDR1 SGHDT, CDR2 YYEEEE. Trimming took off 1 base at V and 8 bases at J, with 4 bases between the two ends. The CDR3 sequence is 11 residues long. CDR3 sequence: CASSLYHEQFF. In DNA, the CDR3 is TGTGCCAGCAGCTTGTACCATGAGCAGTTCTTC.

This clonotype was seen many times. V is TRBV10-3 and J is TRBJ1-5; 9 positions match TRBD1. The V gene end was trimmed by 10 bases and the J gene end by 1 base; junction bases not matched to a gene: 8. Germline V gene lookup returns CDR1 ENHRY and CDR2 SYGVKD. CDR3 length: 15 amino acids. CDR3 in DNA: TGTGCCACCAGGCTCGGGACAGGGAGCAATCAGCCCCAGCATTTT. Encoded protein: CATRLGTGSNQPQHF.

This clonotype was seen many times. The chain uses TRBV7-3 and TRBJ1-4; unclear D gene. This CDR3 spans 15 amino acids. Trimming removed 0 bases at V and 4 bases at J, with 9 bases between. CDR1 and CDR2 from the germline V gene are SGHTA and FQGTGA. This CDR3 is CASSLTGSRNEKLFF. As DNA, the CDR3 is TGTGCCAGCAGCTTAACGGGGTCGCGTAATGAAAAACTGTTTTTT.

The genes are TRBV5-4 and TRBJ2-2; no clear D gene. Trimming pared 2 bases from V and 3 bases from J, leaving 14 bases between. The germline CDR1 and CDR2 sequences are SGHNT and YYREEE (reference sequence). CDR3 length: 16 amino acids. This CDR3 is CASSFGRRSDTGELFF. The CDR3 DNA is TGTGCCAGCAGCTTCGGACGGCGGAGTGACACCGGGGAGCTGTTTTTT. The whole variable domain, filled in from reference TRBV5-4 and TRBJ2-2, reads ETGVTQSPTHLIKTRGQQVTLRCSSQSGHNTVSWYQQALGQGPQFIFQYYREEENGRGNFPPRFSGLQFPNYSSELNVNALELDDSALYLCASSFGRRSDTGELFFGEGSRLTVL.

This clonotype was found many times. The V gene is TRBV3-1, the J gene TRBJ1-2; 9 bases fit TRBD1. This CDR3 spans 14 amino acids. Germline V gene data show CDR1 as LGHDT and CDR2 as YNNKEL (reference sequence). J lost 7 bases, V lost 2 bases, and 5 bases had no gene match. The CDR3 reads CASSQPGTGIGYTF. The CDR3 DNA reads as TGTGCCAGCAGCCAACCCGGGACAGGGATTGGCTACACCTTC.

Ten or more counts support this clonotype. The gene calls are TRBV24-1 and TRBJ2-7; D may be TRBD2 (6 bases). V was trimmed by 5 bases and J by 0 bases, leaving 16 bases between them. The CDR3 loop spans 16 amino acids. CDR1 and CDR2 (germline): KGHDR, SFDVKD. CDR3 sequence (DNA): TGTGCCACCAGTGCCTCTCGGGGGATGGGCTCCTACGAGCAGTACTTC. This encodes CATSASRGMGSYEQYF.

V gene TRBV6-1 combines with J gene TRBJ2-4; D may be TRBD2 (5 bases). CDR3 length: 15 residues. Per germline, CDR1 MNHNS and CDR2 SASEGT. Trimming pared 5 bases from V and 3 bases from J, leaving 14 bases between. The DNA for the CDR3 is TGTGCCAGCAGTTCCCCCGGGGTGGACAAAAACATTCAGTACTTC. It encodes CASSSPGVDKNIQYF.

Ten or more counts support this clonotype. This chain links TRBV7-9 with TRBJ2-3; perhaps TRBD2 as D (6 bases). CDR3 length: 15 amino acids. V lost 3 bases and J 0 bases, leaving 10 bases between the germline ends. The germline V gene encodes CDR1 SEHNR and CDR2 FQNEAQ (reference sequence). The CDR3 loop reads CASSFDAGSTDTQYF. In DNA form, the CDR3 reads TGTGCCAGCAGCTTCGATGCGGGGAGCACAGATACGCAGTATTTT.

The chain couples TRBV3-1 to TRBJ2-1; 7 bases are shared with TRBD2. The J segment lost 10 bases and the V segment lost 1 base, leaving 10 bases of the junction unmatched. The CDR3 is 15 residues long. Germline loops: CDR1 LGHDT, CDR2 YNNKEL (reference sequence). Here the CDR3 DNA reads TGTGCCAGCAGCCAAGCTAGCGGAGGTGGCGGAGAGCAGTTCTTC. Translating gives CASSQASGGGGEQFF.

The rearrangement links TRBV3-1 to TRBJ1-3; 7 positions agree with TRBD1. This CDR3 is 19 amino acids long. From germline, CDR1 is LGHDT and CDR2 YNNKEL (reference sequence). The trim removed 8 bases at V and 0 bases at J, leaving 19 bases unmatched. The CDR3 loop reads CASSPREMGQRISGNTIYF. Here the CDR3 DNA reads TGTGCCAGCTCACCGAGAGAGATGGGACAGAGAATCTCTGGAAACACCATATATTTT. The entire variable domain, with the rest obtained from reference TRBV3-1 and TRBJ1-3, is as follows: DTAVSQTPKYLVTQMGNDKSIKCEQNLGHDTMYWYKQDSKKFLKIMFSYNNKELIINETVPNRFSPKSPDKAHLNLHINSLELGDSAVYFCASSPREMGQRISGNTIYFGEGSWLTVV.

This clonotype was detected ten times or more. The chain is built from TRBV3-1 and TRBJ2-1; D gene uncertain. CDR1 and CDR2 from the germline V gene are LGHDT and YNNKEL (reference sequence). V lost 0 bases and J lost 11, with 8 bases in between. This CDR3 has 12 amino acids. Here the CDR3 reads CASSQERWKQFF. The CDR3, as DNA: TGTGCCAGCAGCCAAGAACGCTGGAAGCAGTTCTTC.

There are many counts of this clonotype. This chain uses TRBV15 with TRBJ2-5; 9 bases fit TRBD1. Unmatched junction bases numbered 9, after V lost 5 bases and J lost 5 bases. The germline V gene encodes CDR1 LNHNV and CDR2 YYDKDF (reference sequence). The CDR3 contains 15 residues. CDR3 coding DNA: TGTGCCACCAGCGGCGGACAGGGGAGCATCGAGACCCAGTACTTC. Translated: CATSGGQGSIETQYF.

This clonotype was counted between two and nine times. The chain is built from TRBV4-1 and TRBJ2-7, with unresolved D. This CDR3 comprises 13 residues. The germline CDR1 and CDR2 sequences are MGHRA and YSYEKL. V was clipped by 0 bases and J by 1 base, with 4 bases between them. Here the CDR3 DNA reads TGCGCCAGCAGCCAAGATAAATCCTACGAGCAGTACTTC. Amino acid sequence: CASSQDKSYEQYF.

This clonotype was counted many times. V and J are TRBV20-1 and TRBJ2-7; D gene ambiguous. Trimming removed 6 bases at V and 0 bases at J, with 15 bases between. CDR1 DFQATT and CDR2 SNEGSKA come from the germline V gene (reference sequence). This CDR3 contains 14 residues. In nucleotides, the CDR3 is TGCAGTGCCATTGGGCGGTGGAGCTCCTACGAGCAGTACTTC. This encodes CSAIGRWSSYEQYF.

This chain connects TRBV4-1 to TRBJ2-3; weak D call: TRBD2 (5 bases). V gave up 0 bases and J gave up 4 bases, with 11 bases separating them. The CDR3 is 15 residues long. Germline CDR1 is MGHRA and CDR2 is YSYEKL. The DNA of the CDR3 is TGCGCCAGCAGCCAAGATCACCGGGGATCAGATACGCAGTATTTT. Translation gives CASSQDHRGSDTQYF.

This clonotype was seen only a few times. The chain links TRBV5-6 to TRBJ1-5; a weak D match, TRBD1 (6 bases). Germline V lookup: CDR1 SGHDT, CDR2 YYEEEE. V gave up 3 bases and J gave up 4 bases, with 11 bases separating them. The CDR3 length is 14 residues. This CDR3 is CASSYGGANQPQHF. In DNA form, the CDR3 reads TGTGCCAGCAGCTACGGGGGGGCAAATCAGCCCCAGCATTTT. Drawing the rest from reference TRBV5-6 and TRBJ1-5, the complete variable domain is DAGVTQSPTHLIKTRGQQVTLRCSPKSGHDTVSWYQQALGQGPQFIFQYYEEEERQRGNFPDRFSGHQFPNYSSELNVNALLLGDSALYLCASSYGGANQPQHFGDGTRLSIL.

As concerns this clonotype: A much larger clone sits a single nucleotide away, making a read error possible. The J gene is TRBJ1-4, the V gene TRBV6-1; D unclear. In germline, CDR1 is MNHNS, CDR2 SASEGT. The CDR3 sequence is 15 residues long. V lost 2 bases, J lost 3 bases, and 10 bases lay in between. The CDR3 nucleotides read TGTGCCAGCAGTGAATCCAGAGTCTCTAATGAAAAACTGTTTTTT. This translates into CASSESRVSNEKLFF.

The chain combines TRBV6-4 with TRBJ2-1, with a possible D match to TRBD2 (5 bases). V shed 4 bases and J shed 8 bases, with 15 bases lying between them. The germline V gene encodes CDR1 MRHNA and CDR2 SNTAGT. The CDR3 length is 14 residues. The CDR3 nucleotides read TGTGCCAGCAGTGTGAGGGTTGAAGACGATGAGCAGTTCTTC. Its protein is CASSVRVEDDEQFF.

This clonotype turned up a few times. The chain is built from TRBV4-1 and TRBJ2-7; D uncertain. The CDR3 totals 15 residues. V was shortened by 1 base and J by 4 bases, with 14 bases between the two germline ends. Germline V CDR1 and CDR2: MGHRA, YSYEKL. The CDR3 region has the DNA TGCGCCAGCAGCCAAGGACCCGACCCTCGGTACGAGCAGTACTTC. Translation: CASSQGPDPRYEQYF.

The table lists this clonotype with many counts. The rearrangement uses TRBV11-2 and TRBJ1-3; D remains unclear. Trimming took 5 bases from V and 6 from J, leaving 14 bases between them. The length of the CDR3 is 14 residues. Germline lookup yields CDR1 SGHAT and CDR2 FQNNGV. This chain's CDR3 is CASSRRAQENTIYF. In DNA, the CDR3 is TGTGCCAGCAGCCGACGGGCCCAGGAAAACACCATATATTTT.

This clonotype occurred many times. The chain is built from TRBV3-1 and TRBJ1-4; the match to TRBD1 covers 7 bases. The junction had 13 bases not matched to a gene; V was cut back by 5 bases and J by 10 bases. The CDR3 spans 15 residues. From germline, CDR1 is LGHDT and CDR2 YNNKEL (reference sequence). For the CDR3, the DNA is TGTGCCAGCAGCTTCCGACAGGGTATGACGGTAAAACTGTTTTTT. This translates into CASSFRQGMTVKLFF.

Worth noting for this clonotype: A much larger clonotype is one base distant, so this may be a read error. V and J are TRBV6-1 and TRBJ2-7; 7 positions match TRBD1. After removal of 6 bases from V and 2 bases from J, the junction contained 4 bases not matched to a gene. This CDR3 comprises 13 residues. Germline CDR1 is MNHNS and CDR2 is SASEGT. Written as DNA, the CDR3 is TGTGCCAGCAGAGCCGGGACAGCCTACGAGCAGTACTTC. Its translation is CASRAGTAYEQYF.

This clonotype was seen a handful of times. The rearrangement uses TRBV20-1 and TRBJ1-1, with TRBD1 matching over 7 bases. V lost 6 bases to trimming and J lost 7 bases; unmatched junction nucleotides: 8. This CDR3 comprises 12 residues. CDR1 and CDR2 (germline): DFQATT, SNEGSKA (reference sequence). CDR3 in amino acids: CSAAITGDEAFF. Here the CDR3 DNA reads TGCAGTGCCGCAATAACAGGGGATGAAGCTTTCTTT.

V usage is TRBV28 and J usage is TRBJ1-2; possible D gene TRBD1, 6 bases. Germline-derived CDR1 and CDR2 are MDHEN and SYDVKM. The CDR3 consists of 16 residues. V was pared by 9 bases and J by 2 bases, with 22 bases between. Here the CDR3 reads CASWTDSKGSNYGYTF. CDR3 nucleotides: TGTGCCAGTTGGACGGACAGCAAGGGGTCGAACTATGGCTACACCTTC.

The chain employs TRBV4-1 and TRBJ2-3; TRBD1 is a possible D gene (5 bases). The CDR3 length is 15 residues. Germline values: CDR1 MGHRA, CDR2 YSYEKL. The V end lost 4 bases, the J end lost 5 bases, and 16 bases lay between the germline ends. CDR3 amino acids: CASSRRQSERDTQYF. The CDR3 DNA follows: TGCGCCAGCAGCCGCCGACAGAGCGAAAGAGATACGCAGTATTTT.

V usage is TRBV27 and J usage is TRBJ2-3, with 8 positions matching TRBD1. Germline CDR1 and CDR2: MNHEY and SMNVEV (reference sequence). J gave up 0 bases and V 0 bases, and 2 bases lay outside the gene matches. The CDR3 extends over 16 amino acids. The CDR3 protein is CASSLSYRGSTDTQYF. DNA for the CDR3: TGTGCCAGCAGTTTATCCTACAGGGGGAGCACAGATACGCAGTATTTT.

This clonotype was observed many times. The J gene is TRBJ2-1, the V gene TRBV27, with D maybe TRBD1 (5 bases). V dropped 8 bases and J dropped 8 bases, with 19 bases sitting between them. CDR3 size: 14 residues. Germline lookup yields CDR1 MNHEY and CDR2 SMNVEV (reference sequence). In DNA form, the CDR3 reads TGTGCCAGCGCGAGGCAGGGTGCTCCAGATGAGCAGTTCTTC. Its protein is CASARQGAPDEQFF.